This T cell receptor (beta chain) was found in a study of T cell repertoires in cytomegalovirus infection. TCRdb reanalysed the reads using MiXCR and keeps one entry per CDR3 protein. The repertoire holds roughly 350,000 distinct CDR3 sequences, with about 34% as singletons. V lost 5 bases and J lost 7, with 6 bases in between. Germline CDR1 and CDR2: SGHTA and FQGNSA. The CDR3 has 11 amino acids. This clonotype has at least ten counts. No antigen is known for it. The source is a human donor in good health (CMV status not recorded). Some clones in this sample may be carry-over from other donors' samples. Sequencing was performed on cultured PBMCs, taken from culture after CMV antigen stimulation. This chain joins TRBV7-2 and TRBJ2-1, with D unresolved. CDR3 protein: CASSVRNEQFF. The DNA for the CDR3 is TGTGCCAGCAGCGTGCGTAATGAGCAGTTCTTC.